This T cell receptor beta chain was observed in a study of beta chain features in type 1 diabetes (dated by TCRdb to the late 2010s). Notes on the research overall: Mean age, gender distribution, total cell number and subset yield were not different between patients and healthy donors. In the study, recently diagnosed type 1 diabetes patients and matched healthy donors were compared on the TCRB repertoires of their sorted circulating CD4+ T cell subsets. Regulatory and stem cell-like memory subsets were obtained from only 8 patients and roughly eight healthy donors, while naive and central memory subsets were obtained from all 28 donors. A total of 107,917,701 sorted cells were examined across all samples, and RNA yield correlated strongly with the number of cells per subset. Overall results and qualifications from the work: Type 1 diabetes patients showed a moderate but significant shortening of TCRB CDR3 length in all four CD4+ subsets. Patients with type 1 diabetes made fewer insertions and deleted more nucleotides at VDJ recombination sites, implying thymic rearrangement abnormalities. Because small numbers of individuals were included in the HLA sub-analyses, any influence of HLA type on TCRB rearrangement was left unresolved. PCR may preferentially amplify shorter templates, but because patient and control samples were amplified and corrected together, any resulting skew would affect both groups equally. Naive, central memory and regulatory TCRB repertoires appeared to be more alike among patients than among healthy donors. Because cDNA was sequenced instead of genomic DNA, highly expressing activated cells could be over-represented, though the groups showed no difference in activation or CD3 levels.

The germline V gene yields LGHNA for CDR1 and YSLEER for CDR2. V is shortened by 3 bases, J by 3 bases, and the region joining them spans 5 bases. Taken from cysteine to phenylalanine, the CDR3 has 13 residues. The DNA shown is the 39-base CDR3, in frame from base 1. Each donor gave one peripheral blood draw, roughly 120 mL on average, collected into heparinised tubes. Naive, central memory, regulatory and stem cell-like memory CD4+ T cells were sorted on a BD FACSAria II using a panel including CD45RO, CCR7, CD25, CD127, CD95 and CD27. All sorted populations exceeded 95% purity. Right away, PBMCs were isolated by Lymphoprep density gradient centrifugation and were stained directly, with no culture step. Samples were stained and sorted in pairs, with one healthy donor and one patient per experiment, so that batch effects were minimized. A remark on this clone: Its antigen is unknown. No much larger clonotype is one base removed from it; base qualities were not supplied.

All of the isolated RNA was reverse transcribed with the High Capacity cDNA Reverse Transcription Kit, so expressed TCRB transcripts were sequenced. Deep immunoSEQ sequencing was performed on naive, central memory and regulatory T cell samples, with an average of around 3.4 million total reads per sample. Sorted cells were lysed in RLT buffer, and RNA was extracted using DNase-treated RNeasy Micro or Mini kits according to cell number. To prevent cross-contamination, each cell subset was processed individually, whereas patient and healthy donor samples were processed jointly. Using the immunoSEQ multiplex PCR, TCRB sequences were amplified from cDNA into 87-bp fragments spanning the CDR3 region. Sequencing of the amplicons was done on the Illumina HiSeq platform. The original methods were these. Synthetic template baselines were used to correct PCR bias computationally, reads within Hamming distance 2 were collapsed, and singletons that could not be merged were discarded. Reads were aligned to IMGT to assign V, D and J genes, CDR3 length, and insertions or deletions at six rearrangement sites. Within each subset, clonotype counts were normalized to the number of sorted cells before true diversity and Gini coefficients were calculated with the tcR R package. The overlap coefficient, calculated on TCRB nucleotide sequences, was used to quantify repertoire sharing. As a proxy for the pre-selection repertoire, out-of-frame TCRB sequences from naive cells were analyzed. The immuneACCESS repertoire file appears here via TCRdb, limited to in-frame rearrangements. These files lack a portion of the clones; in checked studies, under half of the deficit traces to unresolved V genes, and the cause of the others is not known. Clone size and the V and J calls come from that table; the DNA yielded D and trimming. Within this sample are roughly 260,000 clones, with roughly 22% of them counted one time only. Of the sample, about 0.028% is held by the ten largest clones.

This clonotype originated in a woman aged 40 to 55 with type 1 diabetes. Sequencing was done on a sample of naive CD4+ T cells from blood. This specimen's cell subset or site label, interpreted: true naive CD4+ T cells. This chain is built from TRBV4-3 and TRBJ2-2; no D gene can be assigned with confidence. The DNA is TGCGCCAGCAGCCACCTCCACACCGGGGAGCTGTTTTTT. Translation gives CASSHLHTGELFF.